These 19 T cell receptor beta chains share one sample of origin, sequenced in a study of blood T cell repertoires in COVID-19. Libraries were prepared by immunoSEQ multiplex PCR; TCRdb keeps only in-frame clonotypes and omits some of them. The repertoire holds roughly 250,000 clones, with 75% to 90% as singletons. The source material was PBMCs or T cells enriched from blood (not recorded which). Receptors originate from a woman in her 30s with acute COVID-19.

The gene calls are TRBV3-1 (or the pseudogene TRBV3-2) and TRBJ2-5; D not resolved. Germline V lookup: CDR1 LGHDT, CDR2 YNNKEL (reference sequence). CDR3 length: 12 residues. The V end was cut by 4 bases, the J end by 5 bases, with 8 bases between. CDR3 nucleotides: TGTGCCAGCAGCCCTAATGCGGAGACCCAGTACTTC. As protein: CASSPNAETQYF.

The V and J genes are TRBV27 and TRBJ1-6; TRBD1 matches 10 bases. Per germline, CDR1 MNHEY and CDR2 SMNVEV (reference sequence). V was clipped by 5 bases and J by 12 bases; unmatched bases: 4. This CDR3 region has 13 residues. The CDR3: CASSPRTGGPLHF. CDR3 DNA sequence: TGTGCCAGCAGTCCCCGGACAGGGGGACCCCTCCACTTT.

The chain employs TRBV3-1 (or the pseudogene TRBV3-2) and TRBJ2-7, with 8 bases lining up with TRBD2. V gave up 2 bases and J gave up 4 bases; unmatched junction bases: 16. Germline V gene lookup returns CDR1 LGHDT and CDR2 YNNKEL (reference sequence). This CDR3 contains 18 residues. The CDR3 loop is CASSQSLGKAGAPYEQYF. CDR3 in DNA: TGTGCCAGCAGCCAATCCCTTGGGAAAGCGGGGGCGCCGTACGAGCAGTACTTC.

CDR3 DNA: TGTGCCAGCAGCGCGCCCGGGACAGAAGAATTAGTGACCGAGACCCAGTACTTC. Translated, it gives CASSAPGTEELVTETQYF. The chain uses TRBV7-9 and TRBJ2-5; TRBD1 aligns across 7 bases. This CDR3 is built from 18 residues. CDR1 is SEHNR and CDR2 is FQNEAQ in the germline V gene (reference sequence). J was trimmed by 5 bases and V by 5 bases; bases with no gene match: 20.

The chain recombines TRBV5-1 with TRBJ2-5; 8 nucleotides agree with TRBD1. The germline V gene has CDR1 SGHRS and CDR2 YFSETQ. V was pared by 5 bases and J by 2 bases, with 8 bases of the junction left unmatched. The CDR3 totals 15 residues. The CDR3 DNA reads TGCGCCAGCAGTAAGGGGCAGGGGGCGCAAGAGACCCAGTACTTC. This translates into CASSKGQGAQETQYF.

V and J are TRBV4-2 and TRBJ1-6, with TRBD1 matching 7 bases. J lost 5 bases, V lost 1 base, and 8 bases had no gene match. This CDR3 region has 17 residues. The germline V gene encodes CDR1 LGHNA and CDR2 YNFKEQ. CDR3 protein: CASSQVNRGAHNSPLHF. The CDR3 nucleotides read TGTGCCAGCAGCCAAGTTAACAGGGGCGCACATAATTCACCCCTCCACTTT.

The V gene is TRBV18, the J gene TRBJ1-1; tentative D call: TRBD1 (6 bases). This CDR3 region has 18 residues. V was clipped by 4 bases and J by 3 bases, with 24 bases between them. In germline, CDR1 is KGHSH, CDR2 LQKENI. The CDR3 here is CASSLRSSGVQADTEAFF. The DNA for the CDR3 is TGTGCCAGCTCACTTAGAAGTTCAGGGGTTCAAGCGGACACTGAAGCTTTCTTT.

The chain is built from TRBV7-9 and TRBJ2-6; weak D call: TRBD2 (5 bases). The germline gives CDR1 SEHNR, CDR2 FQNEAQ (reference sequence). The CDR3 is 15 amino acids. Deletions cut 2 bases from V and 4 bases from J, with 9 bases between. DNA for the CDR3: TGTGCCAGCAGCTTAAGCCCGGGGGGGGCCAACGTCCTGACTTTC. It is translated as CASSLSPGGANVLTF.

V is TRBV3-1 (or the pseudogene TRBV3-2) and J is TRBJ2-7; weak D call: TRBD1 (5 bases). V lost 6 bases and J lost 6, with 12 bases in between. Germline lookup yields CDR1 LGHDT and CDR2 YNNKEL (reference sequence). CDR3 length: 12 residues. In DNA, the CDR3 is TGTGCCAGCAGACCGACAGCAGGCGAGCAGTACTTC. Translated, it gives CASRPTAGEQYF.

The gene calls are TRBV3-1 (or the pseudogene TRBV3-2) and TRBJ2-5, with TRBD2 matching over 7 bases. This CDR3 contains 15 residues. Germline loops: CDR1 LGHDT, CDR2 YNNKEL (reference sequence). The junction had 7 bases not matched to a gene; V was cut back by 1 base and J by 5 bases. CDR3 DNA: TGTGCCAGCAGCCAAGGGGCGGGAGTGGGGGAGACCCAGTACTTC. It translates to CASSQGAGVGETQYF.

The chain uses TRBV30 and TRBJ2-5, with TRBD1 identical over 9 bases. Germline assignment: CDR1 GTSNPN and CDR2 SVGIG (reference sequence). The CDR3 length is 16 residues. The V segment lost 0 bases and the J segment 5 bases; nucleotides outside the gene matches: 10. For the CDR3, the DNA is TGTGCCTGGAGTGTAGGGACAGGGTTAAGAGAGGAGACCCAGTACTTC. This translates into CAWSVGTGLREETQYF.

The chain combines TRBV4-3 with TRBJ2-1; 7 nucleotides align to TRBD2. The trim removed 6 bases at V and 3 bases at J, leaving 5 bases unmatched. The CDR3 runs 14 residues. CDR1 is LGHNA, CDR2 YSLEER, per germline. For the CDR3, the DNA is TGCGCCAGCAGTCCTCTAGCGGACTACAATGAGCAGTTCTTC. Amino acid sequence: CASSPLADYNEQFF.

About this clone itself: This sample also contains other DNA sequences that code for the same CDR3. The chain joins TRBV18 to TRBJ1-2; D perhaps matches TRBD1 (6 bases). Germline-derived CDR1 and CDR2 are KGHSH and LQKENI. The V end lost 3 bases, the J end lost 3 bases, and 8 bases lay between the germline ends. CDR3 length: 13 amino acids. The DNA for the CDR3 is TGTGCCAGCTCACCCGCAGGGGACTATGGCTACACCTTC. Amino acid sequence: CASSPAGDYGYTF.

The J gene is TRBJ2-3, the V gene TRBV7-9, with D possibly TRBD2 on 5 matching bases. CDR1 SEHNR and CDR2 FQNEAQ come from the germline V gene (reference sequence). CDR3 size: 14 residues. The V end lost 3 bases, the J end lost 3 bases, and 10 bases lay between the germline ends. This chain's CDR3 is CASSFRGGTDTQYF. DNA for the CDR3: TGTGCCAGCAGCTTCCGGGGTGGGACAGATACGCAGTATTTT. Filled out from reference TRBV7-9 and TRBJ2-3, the complete variable domain reads DTGVSQNPRHKITKRGQNVTFRCDPISEHNRLYWYRQTLGQGPEFLTYFQNEAQLEKSRLLSDRFSAERPKGSFSTLEIQRTEQGDSAMYLCASSFRGGTDTQYFGPGTRLTVL.

V is TRBV28 and J is TRBJ1-4; D perhaps matches TRBD1 (5 bases). CDR1 is MDHEN, CDR2 SYDVKM, per germline. Between the trimmed V and J ends, which lost 1 base and 7 bases, there was a span of 19 bases. CDR3 length equals 17 residues. CDR3 amino acids: CASSLYPSGVGSEKLFF. The CDR3 DNA follows: TGTGCCAGCAGTTTATACCCGTCGGGGGTCGGTAGTGAAAAACTGTTTTTT.

The chain recombines TRBV7-2 with TRBJ2-3, with 7 bases identical to TRBD2. The V segment lost 4 bases and the J segment 0 bases; nucleotides outside the gene matches: 4. The CDR3 runs to 15 residues. Germline assignment: CDR1 SGHTA and CDR2 FQGNSA. The chain's CDR3 is CASSSKLASTDTQYF. The CDR3 nucleotides read TGTGCCAGCAGCTCCAAACTAGCGAGCACAGATACGCAGTATTTT.

The V gene is TRBV13, the J gene TRBJ2-7; TRBD1 is a possible D gene (7 bases). Per the germline V gene, CDR1 is PRHDT and CDR2 is FYEKMQ (reference sequence). The CDR3 consists of 15 residues. Trimming took off 4 bases at V and 8 bases at J, with 21 bases between the two ends. The CDR3 bases are TGTGCCAGCAGCTCCCCCTTGACAGGGAGGTTCCAGCAGTACTTC. Its protein is CASSSPLTGRFQQYF.

This clone has just a few counts. This rearrangement joins TRBV10-3 to TRBJ1-1; 7 bases fit TRBD1. Trimming took 5 bases from V and 5 from J; bases not matched to a gene: 5. Germline CDR1 reads ENHRY; CDR2 reads SYGVKD. This CDR3 spans 13 amino acids. The CDR3 loop is CAISPGGGTEAFF. Here the CDR3 DNA reads TGTGCCATCAGTCCAGGGGGAGGTACTGAAGCTTTCTTT.

The rearrangement joins TRBV7-8 to TRBJ1-1; 8 bases map to TRBD1. Trimming at V came to 5 bases and at J to 11 bases, leaving 13 bases not matched to a gene. There are 14 residues in the CDR3. CDR1 is SGHVS, CDR2 FQNEAQ, per germline. Written as DNA, the CDR3 is TGTGCCAGCAGCCCTCCCGGGACAGGACCGATGGCTTTCTTT. Protein sequence: CASSPPGTGPMAFF.